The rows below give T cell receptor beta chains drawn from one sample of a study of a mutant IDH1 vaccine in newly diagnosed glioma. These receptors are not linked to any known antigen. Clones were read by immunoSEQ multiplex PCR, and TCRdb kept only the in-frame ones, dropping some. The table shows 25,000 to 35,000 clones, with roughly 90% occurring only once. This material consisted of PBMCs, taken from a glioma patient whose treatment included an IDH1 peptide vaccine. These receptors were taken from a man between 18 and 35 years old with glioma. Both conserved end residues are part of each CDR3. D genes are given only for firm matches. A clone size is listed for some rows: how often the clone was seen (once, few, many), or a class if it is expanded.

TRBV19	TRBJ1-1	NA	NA	CATTAGNTEAFF	TGTGCCACAACGGCAGGGAACACTGAAGCTTTCTTT
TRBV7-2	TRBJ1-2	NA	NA	CASSGSGGDYGYTF	TGTGCCAGCAGCGGCTCGGGGGGGGACTATGGCTACACCTTC
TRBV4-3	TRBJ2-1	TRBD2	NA	CASSFSGTSNEQFF	TGCGCCAGCAGCTTTTCCGGGACTAGCAATGAGCAGTTCTTC
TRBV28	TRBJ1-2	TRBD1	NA	CASSDRQGRDGYTF	TGTGCCAGCAGTGATAGACAGGGTAGGGATGGCTACACCTTC
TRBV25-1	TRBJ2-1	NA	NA	CASSETGARNEQFF	TGTGCCAGCAGTGAAACGGGAGCACGCAATGAGCAGTTCTTC
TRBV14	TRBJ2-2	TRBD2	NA	CASSHLAGGPGGELFF	TGTGCCAGCAGCCACCTAGCGGGAGGGCCCGGCGGGGAGCTGTTTTTT
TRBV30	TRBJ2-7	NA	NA	CAWSDGQSGDLQYF	TGTGCCTGGAGTGACGGACAGTCTGGGGATCTGCAGTACTTC
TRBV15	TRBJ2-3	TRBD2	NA	CATSRDRASGSDTQYF	TGTGCCACCAGCAGAGATCGGGCTAGCGGGTCAGATACGCAGTATTTT
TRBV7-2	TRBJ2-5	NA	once	CASSLTGTQYF	TGTGCCAGCAGCTTAACGGGGACCCAGTACTTC
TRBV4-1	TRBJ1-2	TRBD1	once	CASSQPRDRGKGYTF	TGCGCCAGCAGCCAACCCCGGGACAGGGGAAAAGGCTACACCTTC
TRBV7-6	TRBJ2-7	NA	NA	CASSPERTSYEQYF	TGTGCCAGCAGCCCTGAGCGGACCTCCTACGAGCAGTACTTC
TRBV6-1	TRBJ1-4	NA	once	CASSTGTPNEKLFF	TGTGCCAGCAGCACGGGGACGCCTAATGAAAAACTGTTTTTT
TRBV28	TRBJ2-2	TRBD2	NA	CASTERGGSNGELFF	TGTGCCAGCACCGAACGGGGGGGGAGTAACGGGGAGCTGTTTTTT
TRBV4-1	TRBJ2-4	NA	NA	CASSPGEYDIQYF	TGCGCCAGCAGCCCTGGGGAGTACGACATTCAGTACTTC
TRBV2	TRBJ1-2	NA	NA	CATRGDSYGYTF	TGTGCCACCCGGGGCGACAGCTATGGCTACACCTTC
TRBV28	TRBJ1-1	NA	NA	CASSFWGEEDTEAFF	TGTGCCAGCAGTTTTTGGGGAGAGGAGGACACTGAAGCTTTCTTT
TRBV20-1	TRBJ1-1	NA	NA	CSARDPRQAFF	TGCAGTGCTAGAGATCCCCGACAAGCTTTCTTT
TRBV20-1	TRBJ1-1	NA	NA	CSASGGPEAFF	TGCAGTGCTTCAGGAGGACCTGAAGCTTTCTTT
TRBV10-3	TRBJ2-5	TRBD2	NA	CAISLDYSGSLGETQYF	TGTGCCATCAGTCTGGACTATAGCGGGAGCCTGGGAGAGACCCAGTACTTC
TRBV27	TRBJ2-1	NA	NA	CASSFSPGDEQFF	TGTGCCAGCAGTTTCTCCCCCGGGGATGAGCAGTTCTTC
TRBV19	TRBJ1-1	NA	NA	CASSIDRSMNTEAFF	TGTGCCAGTAGTATAGACAGGAGTATGAACACTGAAGCTTTCTTT
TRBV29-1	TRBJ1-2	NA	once	CSVEVQNYGYTF	TGCAGCGTTGAAGTACAGAACTATGGCTACACCTTC
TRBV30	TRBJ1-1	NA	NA	CAWTDQGFTEAFF	TGTGCCTGGACAGATCAGGGGTTTACTGAAGCTTTCTTT
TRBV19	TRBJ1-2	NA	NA	CASSFILRVPYGYTF	TGTGCCAGTAGTTTCATACTCCGGGTCCCCTATGGCTACACCTTC
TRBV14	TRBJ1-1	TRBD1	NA	CASSQGQLTEAFF	TGTGCCAGCAGCCAGGGACAGCTCACTGAAGCTTTCTTT
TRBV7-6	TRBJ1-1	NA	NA	CASSPVVGRRSETEAFF	TGTGCCAGCAGCCCAGTCGTGGGGAGGCGAAGTGAGACTGAAGCTTTCTTT
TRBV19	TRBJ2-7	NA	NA	CASSSGSEQYF	TGTGCCAGTAGCTCCGGGAGCGAGCAGTACTTC
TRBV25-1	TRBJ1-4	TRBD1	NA	CASSEGTGGEKLFF	TGTGCCAGCAGTGAAGGGACAGGGGGGGAAAAACTGTTTTTT
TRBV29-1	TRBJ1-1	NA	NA	CSAGRGTTEAFF	TGCAGCGCAGGGCGAGGGACCACTGAAGCTTTCTTT
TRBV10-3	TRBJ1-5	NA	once	CAINEAGGNQPQHF	TGTGCCATCAACGAAGCAGGAGGAAATCAGCCCCAGCATTTT
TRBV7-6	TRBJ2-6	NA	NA	CASSFGGANVLTF	TGTGCCAGCAGCTTCGGTGGGGCCAACGTCCTGACTTTC
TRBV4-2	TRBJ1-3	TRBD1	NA	CASSQDLTADRLGNTIYF	TGTGCCAGCAGCCAAGATCTGACGGCGGACAGGCTTGGAAACACCATATATTTT
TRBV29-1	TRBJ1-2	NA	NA	CSVDQGLYGYTF	TGCAGCGTTGACCAGGGCCTCTATGGCTACACCTTC
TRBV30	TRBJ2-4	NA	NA	CAWSVGAGLAKNIQYF	TGTGCCTGGAGTGTAGGCGCCGGCTTAGCCAAAAACATTCAGTACTTC
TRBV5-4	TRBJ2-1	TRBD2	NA	CASSLVGFLAEGYNEQFF	TGTGCCAGCAGCTTGGTGGGATTTCTAGCGGAGGGGTACAATGAGCAGTTCTTC
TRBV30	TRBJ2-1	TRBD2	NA	CTWSKLAGTSGRISYNEQFF	TGTACCTGGAGTAAGCTAGCCGGGACTAGCGGGAGGATCTCCTACAATGAGCAGTTCTTC
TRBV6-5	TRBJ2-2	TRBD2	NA	CASCPLGGGTGELFF	TGTGCCAGCTGCCCTCTTGGCGGGGGCACCGGGGAGCTGTTTTTT
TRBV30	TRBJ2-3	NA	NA	CAWKRDTDTQYF	TGTGCCTGGAAACGTGACACAGATACGCAGTATTTT
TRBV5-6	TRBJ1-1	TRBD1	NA	CASSFTGTGLTEAFF	TGTGCCAGCAGCTTTACTGGGACAGGATTAACTGAAGCTTTCTTT
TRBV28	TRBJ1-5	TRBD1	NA	CASSLDQGVRPQHF	TGTGCCAGCAGTTTAGACCAGGGGGTTCGGCCCCAGCATTTT